The present T cell receptor (beta chain) was sequenced within a study of T cell clones after liver transplantation. Whole-study results and caveats: In most of the 8 subjects, circulating graft-donor-reactive CD4 TCRbeta sequences fell significantly after transplant.

CD3+CD4+ and CD3+CD8+ cells were FACS-sorted from thawed unstimulated PBMCs. CDR3 length: 13 residues. Trimming shortened V by 1 base and J by 7 bases, and 11 bases separated the two germline ends. CDR1 and CDR2 from the germline V gene are MGHRA and YSYEKL. In regard to this clone: Its antigen remains unknown.

Data came from immunoSEQ multiplex PCR; TCRdb stores just in-frame clones and leaves some out. Of 12,000 to 15,000 clones listed, about 90% were seen once; the top ten hold nearly 50%. Here the sequenced sample was CD8+ T cells from blood, taken before liver transplant. The V and J genes are TRBV4-1 and TRBJ2-7; D is perhaps TRBD1 (5 bases). The TCR was taken from a human donor who received a liver transplant. CDR3 nucleotides: TGCGCCAGCAGCCAAGGGGAACCAGGGGAGCAGTACTTC. It specifies CASSQGEPGEQYF.